This TCR beta chain was found in a study of low-dose radiotherapy and immunotherapy resistance in tumors. Overall study context: Each patient was administered nivolumab intravenously at 240 mg, which was a flat dose, every two weeks, along with intravenous ipilimumab at 1 mg/kg every six weeks. Oral administration of aspirin 300 mg daily occurred for four cycles, commencing at cycle 1 day 1.

Gene-specific TRAV and TRBV primers were used for first-strand cDNA, covering alpha and beta chains. TCRs underwent about 22 PCR cycles of amplification with a constant-region primer and V-primer adapter. TCRdb ran MiXCR on the reads and lists one entry per CDR3 protein. The profile shows tens of thousands of distinct CDR3 sequences, less than 25% of them singletons. At least ten counts were recorded for this clonotype. Sample time point: after trial treatment. Treatment indicated: LDRT plus nivolumab, ipilimumab, low-dose cyclophosphamide and aspirin (RACIN trial). Tumors of eligible patients were advanced, solid and lacking tumor-infiltrating lymphocytes. The germline V gene encodes CDR1 SGHRS and CDR2 YFSETQ. The V and J ends lost 0 bases and 5 bases respectively, with 5 bases between them. The CDR3 spans 12 residues.

The sequence was collected from a female donor with ovarian cancer. The chain carries TRBV5-1 and TRBJ2-5; D gene uncertain. This specimen consisted of PBMCs, obtained after low-dose radiotherapy plus immunotherapy. In nucleotides, the CDR3 is TGCGCCAGCAGCTTGGCTGGGGAGACCCAGTACTTC. Its protein is CASSLAGETQYF.